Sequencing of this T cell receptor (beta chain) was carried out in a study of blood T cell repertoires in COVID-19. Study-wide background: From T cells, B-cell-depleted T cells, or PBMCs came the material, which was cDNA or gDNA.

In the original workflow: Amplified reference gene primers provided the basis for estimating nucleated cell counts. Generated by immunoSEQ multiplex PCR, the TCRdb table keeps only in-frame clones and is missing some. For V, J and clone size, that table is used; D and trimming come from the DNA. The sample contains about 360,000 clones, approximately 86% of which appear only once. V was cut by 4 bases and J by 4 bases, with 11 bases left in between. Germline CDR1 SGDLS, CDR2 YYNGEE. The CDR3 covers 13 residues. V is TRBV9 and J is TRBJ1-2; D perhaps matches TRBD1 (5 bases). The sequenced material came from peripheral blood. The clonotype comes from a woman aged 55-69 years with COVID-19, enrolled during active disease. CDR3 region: CASSSQGAYGYTF. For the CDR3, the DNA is TGTGCCAGCAGCTCCCAGGGCGCCTATGGCTACACCTTC. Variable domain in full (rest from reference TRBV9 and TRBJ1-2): DSGVTQTPKHLITATGQRVTLRCSPRSGDLSVYWYQQSLDQGLQFLIQYYNGEERAKGNILERFSAQQFPDLHSELNLSSLELGDSALYFCASSSQGAYGYTFGSGTRLTVV.